This T cell receptor (beta chain) was recovered during a study of cytomegalovirus exposure and HLA in healthy donors. Study-level findings and limits: TCR beta V- and J-gene trimming, according to a later analysis, was linked to a missense DCLRE1C variant.

In the PCR, 60 Vbeta and 13 Jbeta primers were used. Profiled with immunoSEQ multiplex PCR; TCRdb holds only in-frame clones, not every one. The sample has more than 140,000 clones, about 75% seen once. CDR3 size: 11 residues. In germline, CDR1 is SNHLY, CDR2 FYNNEI. This clone was detected once. Its antigen is still unknown. Relative to the germline gene, one junction end is altered; a read error may explain this. This TCR came from a middle-aged man in good health and CMV-seronegative. The genes are TRBV2 and TRBJ1-2; possible D gene TRBD1, 5 bases. Sequencing used PBMCs. The CDR3 region is CASTNIVPGHF. The CDR3 coding sequence is TGTGCCAGCACCAACATTGTTCCAGGACACTTC.